Following are 21 T cell receptor beta chains from one sample sequenced in a study of blood T cell repertoires in COVID-19. The assay was immunoSEQ multiplex PCR, and TCRdb's table has in-frame clones only and misses some. This table holds 65,000 to 95,000 clones, about 73% found once. Sequencing used peripheral blood. The source of these receptors is a man between 60 and 70 years old with COVID-19, enrolled during active disease.

This rearrangement joins TRBV30 to TRBJ2-4; 8 bases are shared with TRBD2. This CDR3 spans 17 amino acids. Germline trimming cut 2 bases from V and 2 bases from J; bases unmatched to any gene: 11. Germline V lookup: CDR1 GTSNPN, CDR2 SVGIG (reference sequence). The CDR3 DNA sequence: TGTGCCTGGAGTTCCACGAGCGGGAGTTTGACCAAAAACATTCAGTACTTC. Amino acid sequence: CAWSSTSGSLTKNIQYF. The variable domain in full, completed from reference TRBV30 and TRBJ2-4, reads SQTIHQWPATLVQPVGSPLSLECTVEGTSNPNLYWYRQAAGRGLQLLFYSVGIGQISSEVPQNLSASRPQDRQFILSSKKLLLSDSGFYLCAWSSTSGSLTKNIQYFGAGTRLSVL.

This chain joins TRBV6-5 and TRBJ2-1; D is perhaps TRBD2 (5 bases). The CDR3 is 15 residues long. The germline V gene has CDR1 MNHEY and CDR2 SVGAGI. V was trimmed by 6 bases and J by 0 bases, leaving 12 bases between them. CDR3 nucleotide sequence: TGTGCCAGCAGCCAAAGCGGCAACTCCTACAATGAGCAGTTCTTC. Protein sequence: CASSQSGNSYNEQFF.

This clone has more than one count but fewer than ten. The rearrangement links TRBV12-3 or TRBV12-4 to TRBJ1-3; 7 positions agree with TRBD1. CDR3 length: 13 amino acids. After removal of 2 bases from V and 6 bases from J, the junction contained 1 base not matched to a gene. CDR3 nucleotides: TGTGCCAGCAGTTTACAGGGGGTAAACACCATATATTTT. It translates to CASSLQGVNTIYF.

This clone was found once. The rearrangement joins TRBV6-6 to TRBJ1-4; possible D gene TRBD1, 6 bases. V lost 0 bases and J 8 bases, leaving 13 bases between the germline ends. CDR3 length: 15 amino acids. Germline V gives CDR1 MNHNY, CDR2 SVGAGI (reference sequence). DNA of the CDR3: TGTGCCAGCAGTTACTCGAACAGGGAGGGCGAAAAACTGTTTTTT. This encodes CASSYSNREGEKLFF.

V gene TRBV6-5 combines with J gene TRBJ1-3; no reliable D call. This CDR3 region has 15 residues. The germline V gene encodes CDR1 MNHEY and CDR2 SVGAGI. Trimming removed 5 bases at V and 3 bases at J, with 14 bases between. CDR3 loop: CASSLGLGSGNTIYF. For the CDR3, the DNA is TGTGCCAGCAGTCTCGGACTGGGAAGTGGAAACACCATATATTTT.

The chain links TRBV5-6 to TRBJ2-6; tentative D call: TRBD1 (6 bases). Germline CDR1 is SGHDT and CDR2 is YYEEEE. The CDR3 runs to 13 residues. Trimming removed 4 bases at V and 13 bases at J, with 15 bases between. CDR3: CASSPNRAQVLTF. The CDR3, as DNA: TGTGCCAGCAGCCCCAACAGGGCTCAGGTCCTGACTTTC.

This clone was counted a few times. This sequence joins TRBV4-1 and TRBJ1-5; no clear D gene. Germline values: CDR1 MGHRA, CDR2 YSYEKL. The CDR3 sequence is 14 residues long. Trimming cost V 0 bases and J 3 bases, with 6 bases left between them. The CDR3 here is CASSQEQFNQPQHF. As DNA, the CDR3 is TGCGCCAGCAGCCAAGAACAATTCAATCAGCCCCAGCATTTT.

This clone was seen just once. V usage is TRBV5-1 and J usage is TRBJ2-2, with 12 bases matching TRBD1. Unmatched junction bases numbered 8, after V lost 7 bases and J lost 4 bases. This CDR3 has 16 amino acids. CDR1 and CDR2 (germline): SGHRS, YFSETQ. CDR3 amino acids: CASSTGQGATTGELFF. CDR3 nucleotide sequence: TGCGCCAGCTCGACGGGACAGGGGGCTACCACCGGGGAGCTGTTTTTT.

The J gene is TRBJ1-4, the V gene TRBV18; possibly TRBD1 for D (5 bases). The CDR3 is 13 amino acids. Trimming stripped 2 bases from V and 7 bases from J, with 8 bases between. Looked up from germline, CDR1 is KGHSH and CDR2 is LQKENI. CDR3 DNA: TGTGCCAGCTCACCAGGGGCTGGTGAAAAACTGTTTTTT. It specifies CASSPGAGEKLFF.

The sample holds one count of this clone. The CDR3 coding sequence is TGTGCCAGTAGTATCGGGAGGCTTGAGACCCAGTACTTC. Translation: CASSIGRLETQYF. J is TRBJ2-5 and V is TRBV19, with TRBD2 matching over 7 bases. Trimming at V came to 3 bases and at J to 5 bases, leaving 3 bases not matched to a gene. From germline, CDR1 is LNHDA and CDR2 SQIVND (reference sequence). The CDR3 consists of 13 residues.

The rearrangement joins TRBV12-3 or TRBV12-4 to TRBJ1-1, with a possible D match to TRBD1 (6 bases). The CDR3 length is 11 residues. Trimming took off 5 bases at V and 11 bases at J, with 12 bases between the two ends. CDR3 nucleotides: TGTGCCAGCAGTGGGGGCCCTGGGGCTTTCTTT. This codes for CASSGGPGAFF.

There are a few counts of this clone. The chain couples TRBV21-1 to TRBJ2-7; the D call in the table, TRBD2, was not verified against the DNA. TRBV21-1 is recorded as a pseudogene. CDR3 length: 17 residues. CDR3 amino acids: CASSKVVTGRAPYEQYF. The CDR3 region has the DNA TGTGCCAGCAGCAAAGTGGTCACCGGGAGGGCACCCTACGAGCAGTACTTC.

This clone was counted a few times. The gene calls are TRBV18 and TRBJ2-5; TRBD1 agrees at 9 bases. Germline values: CDR1 KGHSH, CDR2 LQKENI. The CDR3 contains 17 residues. The V and J ends lost 0 bases and 4 bases, in that order; junction bases with no gene match: 9. CDR3 in DNA: TGTGCCAGCTCACCACCTACAGGGGGCGCAGATGGAGAGACCCAGTACTTC. Its translation is CASSPPTGGADGETQYF. Together with reference TRBV18 and TRBJ2-5, the CDR3 gives the full variable domain: NAGVMQNPRHLVRRRGQEARLRCSPMKGHSHVYWYRQLPEEGLKFMVYLQKENIIDESGMPKERFSAEFPKEGPSILRIQQVVRGDSAAYFCASSPPTGGADGETQYFGPGTRLLVL.

The V and J genes are TRBV6-1 and TRBJ1-2; perhaps TRBD1 as D (6 bases). Germline values: CDR1 MNHNS, CDR2 SASEGT. The V end was cut by 2 bases, the J end by 1 base, with 17 bases between. The CDR3 has 17 residues. CDR3 coding DNA: TGTGCCAGCAGTGAATTACAGGGAAACGTTGGTAACTATGGCTACACCTTC. This encodes CASSELQGNVGNYGYTF.

J is TRBJ2-3 and V is TRBV27; TRBD2 agrees at 9 bases. There are 16 residues in the CDR3. CDR1 MNHEY and CDR2 SMNVEV come from the germline V gene (reference sequence). Trimming removed 6 bases from V and 1 base from J; junction bases left unmatched: 8. The CDR3, as DNA: TGTGCCAGCAGGAAATCTAGCGGGGTGGGCACAGATACGCAGTATTTT. This codes for CASRKSSGVGTDTQYF.

This rearrangement joins TRBV14 to TRBJ2-7; D gene uncertain. Germline V gene sequence: CDR1 SGHDN, CDR2 FVKESK. The CDR3 sequence is 15 residues long. The V gene lost 1 base and the J gene lost 6 bases, with 16 bases spanning the gap. For the CDR3, the DNA is TGTGCCAGCAGCCAAGTTGGTGGGCCCCATGCCGAGCAGTACTTC. The encoded protein is CASSQVGGPHAEQYF.

The chain combines TRBV5-1 with TRBJ2-2, with a weak D call TRBD1 (5 bases). V was trimmed by 7 bases and J by 0 bases, leaving 13 bases between them. This CDR3 comprises 15 residues. CDR1 and CDR2 (germline): SGHRS, YFSETQ. This CDR3 is CASAPGASNTGELFF. In DNA, the CDR3 is TGCGCCAGCGCCCCTGGGGCTTCGAACACCGGGGAGCTGTTTTTT.

The gene calls are TRBV9 and TRBJ1-6, with D possibly TRBD1 on 6 matching bases. The CDR3 length is 15 residues. Germline V gene data show CDR1 as SGDLS and CDR2 as YYNGEE. V dropped 3 bases and J dropped 17 bases, with 24 bases sitting between them. The CDR3 DNA follows: TGTGCCAGCAGCGAGGGGGGGAACCCGCCTTATGAAATCCACTTT. Encoded protein: CASSEGGNPPYEIHF.

This sequence joins TRBV28 and TRBJ1-4; D call uncertain. CDR3 size: 15 residues. The germline V and J ends were trimmed by 8 bases and 8 bases, with 21 bases remaining between them. Germline CDR1 MDHEN, CDR2 SYDVKM. In DNA, the CDR3 is TGTGCCAGCGGTCTCACCCCGGAGTACGGCGAAAAACTGTTTTTT. Residues: CASGLTPEYGEKLFF.

The chain combines TRBV11-2 with TRBJ2-7; D might be TRBD1 (6 bases). This CDR3 is built from 15 residues. Germline CDR1 reads SGHAT; CDR2 reads FQNNGV. The V end lost 1 base, the J end lost 1 base, and 11 bases lay between the germline ends. CDR3 in DNA: TGTGCCAGCAGCTTAGTGGGGACACCTTCCTACGAGCAGTACTTC. This gives the protein CASSLVGTPSYEQYF.

This rearrangement joins TRBV29-1 to TRBJ2-1; tentatively, D is TRBD1 (6 bases). The CDR3 covers 11 residues. The V gene's germline CDR1 is SQVTM and CDR2 ANQGSEA. Trimming left V 4 bases short and J 11 bases short, with 12 bases between. Here the CDR3 reads CSVGQAGQQFF. DNA for the CDR3: TGCAGCGTTGGACAGGCGGGTCAGCAGTTCTTC.